This TCR beta chain was sequenced in a study of blood T cell repertoires in COVID-19. The overall study: Specimens from acute and convalescent COVID-19 originated in the United States, Italy and Spain. The analysed material was cDNA or gDNA that came from T cells, B-cell-depleted T cells, or PBMCs.

Germline loops: CDR1 SGHAT, CDR2 FQNNGV. Between the trimmed V and J ends, which lost 0 bases and 6 bases, there was a span of 15 bases. There are 16 residues in the CDR3. This table comes from immunoSEQ multiplex PCR, and its TCRdb copy is limited to in-frame clones, with some not included. The repertoire holds roughly 53,000 clones, with 70% to 90% as singletons. The chain employs TRBV11-2 and TRBJ2-1; D perhaps matches TRBD1 (6 bases). This clonotype was sampled from a human donor in a cohort sampled during active COVID-19. The sequenced material came from peripheral blood. CDR3 sequence: CASSLETGNRRNEQFF. The DNA for the CDR3 is TGTGCCAGCAGCTTAGAAACAGGGAATCGACGCAATGAGCAGTTCTTC.